The 11 T cell receptor beta chains below all came from one sample that was sequenced in a study of T cell responses to AZD1222 COVID-19 vaccine. Sequenced by immunoSEQ multiplex PCR; TCRdb stores in-frame clones only, minus some. The sample has some 84,000 clones, about 90% seen once. Sequences were derived from peripheral blood, sampled on day 0 of AZD1222 vaccination. These receptor sequences come from an adult in good health.

The CDR3 sequence: CASSLLTSGSSYNEQFF. DNA for the CDR3: TGTGCCAGCAGTTTATTAACTAGCGGGAGCTCCTACAATGAGCAGTTCTTC. The chain employs TRBV27 and TRBJ2-1; 11 bases align to TRBD2. CDR1 and CDR2 (germline): MNHEY, SMNVEV (reference sequence). The V segment lost 1 base and the J segment 0 bases; nucleotides outside the gene matches: 2. There are 17 residues in the CDR3.

The V gene is TRBV7-9, the J gene TRBJ1-5, with TRBD1 identical over 7 bases. Germline V gene sequence: CDR1 SEHNR, CDR2 FQNEAQ (reference sequence). Trimming took 3 bases from V and 3 from J; bases not matched to a gene: 2. There are 14 residues in the CDR3. The CDR3: CASSLGQNNQPQHF. As DNA, the CDR3 is TGTGCCAGCAGCTTGGGACAGAACAATCAGCCCCAGCATTTT.

The V call is TRBV28, the J call TRBJ1-4; 7 positions agree with TRBD1. V gave up 3 bases and J gave up 7 bases; unmatched junction bases: 11. Germline lookup yields CDR1 MDHEN and CDR2 SYDVKM. The CDR3 totals 16 residues. CDR3 coding DNA: TGTGCCAGCAGTTTCGGGGTCCTCCAGGGGGGTGAAAAACTGTTTTTT. Translating it yields CASSFGVLQGGEKLFF.

The CDR3 nucleotides are TGTGCCAGCAGACCAGAAGAGGGGGAGCTGTTTTTT. Translation gives CASRPEEGELFF. This chain connects TRBV2 to TRBJ2-2; D uncertain. This CDR3 has 12 amino acids. CDR1 and CDR2 (germline): SNHLY, FYNNEI. V was trimmed by 6 bases and J by 8 bases, leaving 10 bases between them.

V usage is TRBV30 and J usage is TRBJ1-2, with D unclear. Trimming stripped 8 bases from V and 5 bases from J, with 15 bases between. The CDR3 loop spans 12 amino acids. Germline V gene sequence: CDR1 GTSNPN, CDR2 SVGIG (reference sequence). DNA for the CDR3: TGTGCCCTTAGCCTAGGACTGTATGGCTACACCTTC. Translating gives CALSLGLYGYTF.

The V call is TRBV5-1, the J call TRBJ2-3; no clear D. CDR1 is SGHRS and CDR2 is YFSETQ in the germline V gene. V lost 0 bases to trimming and J lost 2 bases, with 13 bases between them. CDR3 length: 16 residues. The CDR3 here is CASSLGVAGATDTQYF. DNA of the CDR3: TGCGCCAGCAGCTTGGGTGTTGCAGGAGCCACAGATACGCAGTATTTT.

The chain has TRBV19 and TRBJ2-1; D is unclear. With 10 bases removed from V and 5 bases from J, the gap between germline ends came to 15 bases. CDR3 size: 13 residues. Germline CDR1 reads LNHDA; CDR2 reads SQIVND (reference sequence). This chain's CDR3 is CATETPPNNEQFF. Written as DNA, the CDR3 is TGTGCCACCGAGACACCTCCCAACAATGAGCAGTTCTTC.

V is TRBV6-5 and J is TRBJ1-5, with D possibly matching TRBD1 (6 bases). The germline V gene has CDR1 MNHEY and CDR2 SVGAGI. Trimming removed 8 bases at V and 6 bases at J, with 14 bases between. The CDR3 has 13 residues. The CDR3 DNA sequence: TGTGCCAGCTCGACAGGTTTTTCTCAGCCCCAGCATTTT. Its translation is CASSTGFSQPQHF.

The chain is built from TRBV9 and TRBJ2-3; 7 bases line up with TRBD1. The CDR3 is 14 amino acids. With V trimmed by 0 bases and J by 4 bases, 2 bases remained unmatched. CDR1 is SGDLS, CDR2 YYNGEE, per germline. Written as DNA, the CDR3 is TGTGCCAGCAGCGTAGACAGGGGAGCAGATACGCAGTATTTT. It specifies CASSVDRGADTQYF.

The chain combines TRBV7-8 with TRBJ1-2, with a weak D call TRBD1 (5 bases). V was pared by 5 bases and J by 5 bases, with 12 bases between. Germline V lookup: CDR1 SGHVS, CDR2 FQNEAQ. This CDR3 contains 13 residues. Here the CDR3 DNA reads TGTGCCAGCAGCCCACAGGATTTTTATGGCTACACCTTC. It codes for CASSPQDFYGYTF.

The chain links TRBV11-3 to TRBJ2-3; no definite D call. V lost 1 base to trimming and J lost 6 bases, with 8 bases between them. The V gene's germline CDR1 is SGHNT and CDR2 YENEEA. The CDR3 is 13 amino acids. The CDR3 region is CASSLAPSDTQYF. In nucleotides, the CDR3 is TGTGCCAGCAGCTTAGCGCCTTCGGATACGCAGTATTTT.